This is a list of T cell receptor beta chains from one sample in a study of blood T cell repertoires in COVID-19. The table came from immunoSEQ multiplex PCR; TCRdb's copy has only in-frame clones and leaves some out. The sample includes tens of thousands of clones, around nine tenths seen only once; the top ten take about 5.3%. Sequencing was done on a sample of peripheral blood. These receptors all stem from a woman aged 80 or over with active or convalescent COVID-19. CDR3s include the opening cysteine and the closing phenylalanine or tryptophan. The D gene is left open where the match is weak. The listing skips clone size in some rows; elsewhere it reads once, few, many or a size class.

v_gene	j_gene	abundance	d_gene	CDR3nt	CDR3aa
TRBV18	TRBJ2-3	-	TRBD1	TGTGCCAGCTCACCCAGGGGGACATTCAATACAGATACGCAGTATTTT	CASSPRGTFNTDTQYF
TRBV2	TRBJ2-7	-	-	TGTGCCAGCAGTGACGGCGGGGTCTACGAGCAGTACTTC	CASSDGGVYEQYF
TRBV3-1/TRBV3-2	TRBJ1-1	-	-	TGTGCCAGCAGCCGGGGGGTGGCTTTCTTT	CASSRGVAFF
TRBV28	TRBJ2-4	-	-	TGTGCCACCTCGGTCCCGGCCAAAAACATTCAGTACTTC	CATSVPAKNIQYF
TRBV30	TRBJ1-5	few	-	TGTGCCTGGAGTGTGGCGAGGCAGCCCCAGCATTTT	CAWSVARQPQHF
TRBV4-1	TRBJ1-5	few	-	TGCGCCAGCAGCCCTCAATGGCTGAATCAGCCCCAGCATTTT	CASSPQWLNQPQHF
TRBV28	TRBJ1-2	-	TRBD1	TGTGCCAGCAAACGGGACAGGGCGGTCTATGGCTACACCTTC	CASKRDRAVYGYTF
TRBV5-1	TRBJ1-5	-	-	TGCGCCAGCAGCCCGCACGGGGTGGGTCAGCCCCAGCATTTT	CASSPHGVGQPQHF
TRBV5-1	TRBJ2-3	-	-	TGCGCCAGCAGCTGGTCCGCGAGGACAGATACGCAGTATTTT	CASSWSARTDTQYF
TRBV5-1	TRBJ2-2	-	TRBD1	TGCGCCAGCAGCTCCCGGGACAGACCATACACCGGGGAGCTGTTTTTT	CASSSRDRPYTGELFF
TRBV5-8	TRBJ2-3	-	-	TGTGCCAGCATTAGGGGGAGTGTGGATACGCAGTATTTT	CASIRGSVDTQYF
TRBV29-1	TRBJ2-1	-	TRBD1	TGCGGGACAGGGGACTACAATGAGCAGTTCTTC	CGTGDYNEQFF
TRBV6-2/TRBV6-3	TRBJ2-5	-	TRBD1	TGTGCCAGCAGTCACGGACAGGAGGTGTCCCAAGACACCCAGTACTTC	CASSHGQEVSQDTQYF
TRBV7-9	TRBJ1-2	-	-	TGTGCCAGCAGCTTAGAACTCATGGGCGATGGCTACACCTTC	CASSLELMGDGYTF
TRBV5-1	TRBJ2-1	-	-	TGCGCCAGCAGCCCCAACGGCGGGGGCAACCAGGGGGAGCAGTTCTTC	CASSPNGGGNQGEQFF
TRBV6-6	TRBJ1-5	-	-	TGTGCCAGCAGAATGACGGGGGGAGGCAATCAGCCCCAGCATTTT	CASRMTGGGNQPQHF
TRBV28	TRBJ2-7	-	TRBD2	TGTGCCACCGTGGGGGGGAGGACGGGGCAGTACTTC	CATVGGRTGQYF
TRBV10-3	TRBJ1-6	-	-	TGTGCCATCAGTGAGTCAGGGAGTAATTCACCCCTCCACTTT	CAISESGSNSPLHF
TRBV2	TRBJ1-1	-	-	TGTGCCAGCAGTTTCGCCGGGTTAACGGGAAACACTGAAGCTTTCTTT	CASSFAGLTGNTEAFF
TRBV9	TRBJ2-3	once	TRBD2	TGTGCCAGCAGCGTAATGGGGAAGGGAGGGTTTAGCACAGATACGCAGTATTTT	CASSVMGKGGFSTDTQYF
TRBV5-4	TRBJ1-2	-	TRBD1	TGTGCCAGCAGCTTAGGACAGGGGAGCGAGAACTATGGCTACACCTTC	CASSLGQGSENYGYTF
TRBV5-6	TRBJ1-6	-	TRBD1	TGTGCCAGCAGCTTGAGACAGGGTGTATATTCACCCCTCCACTTT	CASSLRQGVYSPLHF
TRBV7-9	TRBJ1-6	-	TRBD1	TGTGCCAGCAGCTTATGGGCCGGGACAGGGGGAGCCTATAATTCACCCCTCCACTTT	CASSLWAGTGGAYNSPLHF
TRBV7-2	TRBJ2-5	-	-	TGTGCCAGCAGCTTAGCGGGGCCAGGTCAAGAGACCCAGTACTTC	CASSLAGPGQETQYF
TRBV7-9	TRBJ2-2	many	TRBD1	TGTGCCAGCAGCGCCCGGGACAGGGTCACCGGGGAGCTGTTTTTT	CASSARDRVTGELFF
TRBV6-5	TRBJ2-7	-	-	TGTGCCAGCAGTTACTCAAGACAGGCTGGGATTTACGAGCAGTACTTC	CASSYSRQAGIYEQYF
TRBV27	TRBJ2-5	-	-	TGTGCCAGCAGTTTTGGGGCAGGGAGGCGCCCGGAGACCCAGTACTTC	CASSFGAGRRPETQYF
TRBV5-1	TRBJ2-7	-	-	TGCGCCAGCAGTAGCGGATCTCCCTACGAGCAGTACTTC	CASSSGSPYEQYF
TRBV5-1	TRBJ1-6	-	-	TGCGCCAGCAGCTTGGGACAGGCTTATAATTCACCCCTCCACTTT	CASSLGQAYNSPLHF
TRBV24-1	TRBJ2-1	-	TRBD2	TGTGCCACCAGTGATCCGGGGCGGGAGAACAATGAGCAGTTCTTC	CATSDPGRENNEQFF
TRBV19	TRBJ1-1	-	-	TGTGCCAGTAGAGAGATGGGGCTCATGAACACTGAAGCTTTCTTT	CASREMGLMNTEAFF
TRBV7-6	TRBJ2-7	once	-	TGTGCCAGCAGCCTTGCTGACAGCCATTCCTACGAGCAGTACTTC	CASSLADSHSYEQYF
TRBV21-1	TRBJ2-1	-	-	TGTGCCAGCAGCACCCTAGCGGGGGTTGCGAGCTCCTACAATGAGCAGTTCTTC	CASSTLAGVASSYNEQFF
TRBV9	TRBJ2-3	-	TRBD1	TGTGCCAGCAGCTGGACAGGGATTTTAGATACGCAGTATTTT	CASSWTGILDTQYF
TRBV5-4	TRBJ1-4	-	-	TGTGCCAGCAGCATACAGACAGGACGTAATGAAAAACTGTTTTTT	CASSIQTGRNEKLFF
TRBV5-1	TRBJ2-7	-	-	TGCGCCAGCAACTCTAGAGGGGGGGCCTACGAGCAGTACTTC	CASNSRGGAYEQYF
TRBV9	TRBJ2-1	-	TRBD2	TGTGCCAGCAGCGTAGCTACGAGGGTAGCGGGGCACAATGAGCAGTTCTTC	CASSVATRVAGHNEQFF
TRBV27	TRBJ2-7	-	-	TGTGCCAGCAGTTTATCTGCGGGGCCTGCCTACGAGCAGTACTTC	CASSLSAGPAYEQYF
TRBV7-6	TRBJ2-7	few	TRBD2	TGTGCCAGCAGCTTAGGGGGCGGGACTAGCGTCGGGCACGAGCAGTACTTC	CASSLGGGTSVGHEQYF
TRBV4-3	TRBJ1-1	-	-	TGCGCCAGCAGCCAAGGAGGGCCCACTGAAGCTTTCTTT	CASSQGGPTEAFF